This T cell receptor (beta chain) was documented in a study of cytomegalovirus exposure and HLA in healthy donors. Study details: There were 88 million or so unique TCRs (from HLA-typed donors) in an early data release.

Germline CDR1 reads SGHAT; CDR2 reads FQNNGV. Losses at the gene ends were 5 bases for V and 0 bases for J; bases not matched to a gene: 6. The CDR3 length is 16 residues. Study findings and constraints: For TCR beta chains, V- and J-gene trimming was later linked to a missense DCLRE1C variant. CMV serostatus was the sole immune exposure information available.

The PCR contained 60 Vbeta and 13 Jbeta primers. Profiled with immunoSEQ multiplex PCR; TCRdb holds only in-frame clones, not every one. The sample has 130,000 to 150,000 clones; 76% are singletons. Points on this clone: What it binds is not known.

Input material: PBMCs. The J gene is TRBJ2-7, the V gene TRBV11-2; 11 bases fit TRBD2. The TCR was taken from a woman aged 40 to 50 in good health and CMV-seronegative. CDR3 coding DNA: TGTGCCAGCAGCCCCCGACTAGCGGGGTTCTCCTACGAGCAGTACTTC. Its translation is CASSPRLAGFSYEQYF.